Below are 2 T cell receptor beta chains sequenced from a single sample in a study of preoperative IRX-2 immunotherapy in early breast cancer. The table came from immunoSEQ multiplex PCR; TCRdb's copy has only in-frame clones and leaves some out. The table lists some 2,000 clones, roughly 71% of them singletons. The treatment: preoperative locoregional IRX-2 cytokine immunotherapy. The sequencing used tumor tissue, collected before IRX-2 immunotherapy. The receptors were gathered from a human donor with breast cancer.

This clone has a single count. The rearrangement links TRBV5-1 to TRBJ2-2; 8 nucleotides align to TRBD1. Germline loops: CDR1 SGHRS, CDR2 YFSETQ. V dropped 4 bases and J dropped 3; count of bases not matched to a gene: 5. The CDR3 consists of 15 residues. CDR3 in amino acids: CASSTGQGYTGELFF. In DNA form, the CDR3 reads TGCGCCAGCAGCACTGGACAGGGCTACACCGGGGAGCTGTTTTTT.

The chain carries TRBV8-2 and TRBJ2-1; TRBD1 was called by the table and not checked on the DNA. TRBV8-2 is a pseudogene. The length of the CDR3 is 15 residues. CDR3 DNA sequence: TGTGCCAGCAGTTTACAAGGGGGAACCTACAATGAGCAGTTCTTC. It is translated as CASSLQGGTYNEQFF.